The 11 T cell receptor beta chains below were found in one sample sequenced in a study of shared clonotypes between healthy human individuals. Measured with immunoSEQ multiplex PCR; TCRdb has only the in-frame clones, and not every one. This table holds some 2,400,000 clones, approximately 95% found once. Sequenced: naive CD4+ T cells sorted from blood. Noted subset: CD45RA+ positively selected. The receptors were gathered from a man between 18 and 35 years old in good health.

The chain uses TRBV5-1 and TRBJ1-3, with unresolved D. V was clipped by 4 bases and J by 2 bases, with 13 bases between them. The V gene's germline CDR1 is SGHRS and CDR2 YFSETQ. The CDR3 is 15 residues long. The CDR3 loop is CASSPGRLTGNTIYF. The CDR3, as DNA: TGCGCCAGCAGCCCGGGCCGCCTCACTGGAAACACCATATATTTT. Using reference TRBV5-1 and TRBJ1-3 for the parts outside the CDR3, the full variable domain is KAGVTQTPRYLIKTRGQQVTLSCSPISGHRSVSWYQQTPGQGLQFLFEYFSETQRNKGNFPGRFSGRQFSNSRSEMNVSTLELGDSALYLCASSPGRLTGNTIYFGEGSWLTVV.

The rearrangement joins TRBV4-2 to TRBJ2-6; D uncertain. The CDR3 loop spans 18 amino acids. CDR1 is LGHNA and CDR2 is YNFKEQ in the germline V gene. The V end was cut by 0 bases, the J end by 0 bases, with 12 bases between. The CDR3 is CASSQEADLASGANVLTF. The CDR3 DNA reads as TGTGCCAGCAGCCAAGAAGCCGACTTAGCCTCTGGGGCCAACGTCCTGACTTTC.

This clone has just a few counts. This chain links TRBV30 with TRBJ1-1; D gene unclear. CDR3 size: 13 residues. With 2 bases removed from V and 9 bases from J, the gap between germline ends came to 16 bases. Per germline, CDR1 GTSNPN and CDR2 SVGIG (reference sequence). CDR3 loop: CAWSPSGYRQAFF. As DNA, the CDR3 is TGTGCCTGGAGTCCCTCCGGTTACAGACAAGCTTTCTTT.

The chain carries TRBV5-1 and TRBJ2-7; 11 bases align to TRBD2. J lost 3 bases, V lost 3 bases, and 5 bases had no gene match. Germline lookup yields CDR1 SGHRS and CDR2 YFSETQ. The CDR3 has 15 amino acids. The CDR3 DNA sequence: TGCGCCAGCAGCTCATCCGGGACTAGCGGCTACGAGCAGTACTTC. Its translation: CASSSSGTSGYEQYF.

This chain links TRBV18 with TRBJ1-2; 7 positions agree with TRBD1. Looked up from germline, CDR1 is KGHSH and CDR2 is LQKENI. CDR3 length: 16 amino acids. The J segment lost 0 bases and the V segment lost 4 bases, leaving 8 bases of the junction unmatched. This CDR3 is CASSQLSGQTNYGYTF. CDR3 coding DNA: TGTGCCAGCTCACAACTTTCGGGACAGACTAACTATGGCTACACCTTC.

The V call is TRBV2, the J call TRBJ2-5; 8 bases are shared with TRBD2. The V gene's germline CDR1 is SNHLY and CDR2 FYNNEI. V shed 3 bases and J 0 bases; nucleotides not matched to a gene: 6. The CDR3 has 16 amino acids. CDR3 residues: CASSERSGGYQETQYF. CDR3 nucleotide sequence: TGTGCCAGCAGTGAGAGGAGCGGGGGTTACCAAGAGACCCAGTACTTC.

The sample holds one count of this clone. The rearrangement uses TRBV7-9 and TRBJ2-1; 8 bases are shared with TRBD2. This CDR3 has 16 residues. Germline V lookup: CDR1 SEHNR, CDR2 FQNEAQ (reference sequence). The ends lost 1 base at V and 0 bases at J; junction bases unmatched: 2. CDR3 sequence reads: CASSLVSGSSYNEQFF. Here the CDR3 DNA reads TGTGCCAGCAGCTTAGTAAGCGGGAGCTCCTACAATGAGCAGTTCTTC.

The chain recombines TRBV9 with TRBJ2-7; possibly TRBD2 for D (5 bases). V lost 0 bases and J 2 bases, leaving 9 bases between the germline ends. Germline assignment: CDR1 SGDLS and CDR2 YYNGEE. The CDR3 sequence is 14 residues long. Written as DNA, the CDR3 is TGTGCCAGCAGCGTAGGTAGCGTACCCTACGAGCAGTACTTC. Its translation is CASSVGSVPYEQYF.

The chain joins TRBV28 to TRBJ1-1; D is unclear. Trimming took 1 base from V and 5 from J, leaving 11 bases between them. This CDR3 is 14 amino acids long. CDR1 MDHEN and CDR2 SYDVKM come from the germline V gene. CDR3 amino acids: CASSLLGKGTEAFF. CDR3 nucleotide sequence: TGTGCCAGCAGTTTATTGGGGAAAGGAACTGAAGCTTTCTTT.

This sequence joins TRBV9 and TRBJ1-6; maybe TRBD1 (5 bases). V lost 0 bases to trimming and J lost 9 bases, with 13 bases between them. Per the germline V gene, CDR1 is SGDLS and CDR2 is YYNGEE. The CDR3 consists of 15 residues. The CDR3 region has the DNA TGTGCCAGCAGCGTAGATGGGACCCTTAGTTCACCCCTCCACTTT. Translation: CASSVDGTLSSPLHF.

A single count supports this clone. The chain has TRBV6-6 and TRBJ2-1; D call uncertain. The germline V and J ends were trimmed by 6 bases and 10 bases, with 13 bases remaining between them. The CDR3 totals 12 residues. Germline V gives CDR1 MNHNY, CDR2 SVGAGI (reference sequence). CDR3 DNA sequence: TGTGCCAGCAGCCCTGGGCATGAAGAGCAGTTCTTC. It is translated as CASSPGHEEQFF.